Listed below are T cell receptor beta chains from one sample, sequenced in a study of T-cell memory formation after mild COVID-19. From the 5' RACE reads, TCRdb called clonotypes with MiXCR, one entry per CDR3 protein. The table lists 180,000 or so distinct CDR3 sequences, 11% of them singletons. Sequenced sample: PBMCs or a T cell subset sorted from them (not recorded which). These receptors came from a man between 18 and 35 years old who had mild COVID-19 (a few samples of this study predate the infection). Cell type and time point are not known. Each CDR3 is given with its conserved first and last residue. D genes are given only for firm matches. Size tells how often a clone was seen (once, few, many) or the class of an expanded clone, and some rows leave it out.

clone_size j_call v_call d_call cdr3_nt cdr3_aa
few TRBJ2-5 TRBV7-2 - TGTGCCAGCAGCTCCCACGTCGTGGGTGTGGAAACCCAGTACTTC CASSSHVVGVETQYF
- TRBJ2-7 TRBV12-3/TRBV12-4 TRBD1 TGTGCCAGCAGCTTTACCGGACAGGGTCCCTACGAGCAGTACTTC CASSFTGQGPYEQYF
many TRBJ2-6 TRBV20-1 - TGCAGTGGGGGTCAGGGCTCTGGGGCCAACGTCCTGACTTTC CSGGQGSGANVLTF
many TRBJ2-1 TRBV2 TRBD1 TGTGCCAGCAGTAGGGACAGGGAGGATGAGCAGTTCTTC CASSRDREDEQFF
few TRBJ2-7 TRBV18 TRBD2 TGTGCCAGCTCAACTAGCGGGGGTTTTTACGAGCAGTACTTC CASSTSGGFYEQYF
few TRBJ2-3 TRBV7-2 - TGTGCCAGCAGTTCTCCGAACACAGATACGCAGTATTTT CASSSPNTDTQYF
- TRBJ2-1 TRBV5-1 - TGCGCCAGCAGCTTGGAGCGGGCCCCTCGTTACAATGAGCAGTTCTTC CASSLERAPRYNEQFF
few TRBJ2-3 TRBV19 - TGTGCCAGTAGTCAAGGGGTCCCTACAGATACGCAGTATTTT CASSQGVPTDTQYF
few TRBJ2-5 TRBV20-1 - TGCAGTGCGCCGCGCTCAGGGTCGTGGCAAGAGACCCAGTACTTC CSAPRSGSWQETQYF
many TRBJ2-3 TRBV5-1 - TGCGCCAGCAGCGTGGGGATGGGCCCCACAGATACGCAGTATTTT CASSVGMGPTDTQYF
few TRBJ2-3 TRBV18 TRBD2 TGTGCCAGCTCACTTTTGAGCGGGGAGCTAGATACGCAGTATTTT CASSLLSGELDTQYF
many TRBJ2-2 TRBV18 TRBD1 TGTGCCAGCTCACCACCGGACAGGGCATTAATCGGGGAGCTGTTTTTT CASSPPDRALIGELFF
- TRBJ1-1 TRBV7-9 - TGTGCCAGCAGCCAGGACGGAGTCACTGAAGCTTTCTTT CASSQDGVTEAFF
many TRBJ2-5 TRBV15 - TGTGCCACCAGCAATCAGTTTTCCCCGGGGGAGACCCAGTACTTC CATSNQFSPGETQYF
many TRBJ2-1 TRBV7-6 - TGTGCCAGCAGTACAGGGAGAGGTGAGCAGTTCTTC CASSTGRGEQFF
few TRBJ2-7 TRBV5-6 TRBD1 TGTGCCAGCAGCCCGAGGGACAGGGGACTCTACTTC CASSPRDRGLYF
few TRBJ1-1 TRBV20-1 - TGCAGTGCTGGCAGGGAGGTTGAAGCTTTCTTT CSAGREVEAFF
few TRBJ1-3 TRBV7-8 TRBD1 TGTGCCAGCAGCTTAAGGGACAGGGAACACACCATATATTTT CASSLRDREHTIYF
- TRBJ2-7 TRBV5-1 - TGCGCCAGCAGCTTCACAGGAGCCGAATACGAGCAGTACTTC CASSFTGAEYEQYF
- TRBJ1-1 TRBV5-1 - TGCGCCAGCAGCTTGTACGACAGGAACACTGAAGCTTTCTTT CASSLYDRNTEAFF
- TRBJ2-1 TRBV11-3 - TGTGCCAGCAGCTTAGAGACTAGCTCCTACAATGAGCAGTTCTTC CASSLETSSYNEQFF
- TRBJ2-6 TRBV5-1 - TGCGCCAGCAGGCATCTATCCTCTGGGGCCAACGTCCTGACTTTC CASRHLSSGANVLTF
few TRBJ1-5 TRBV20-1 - TGCAGTGCTAGAGATGACCCCAATCAGCCCCAGCATTTT CSARDDPNQPQHF
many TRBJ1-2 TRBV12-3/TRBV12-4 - TGTGCCAGCAGTTCAGGGAGTGGCTACACCTTC CASSSGSGYTF
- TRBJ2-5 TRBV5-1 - TGCGCCATCAGCTCAAACCAAGAGACCCAGTACTTC CAISSNQETQYF
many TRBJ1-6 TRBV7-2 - TGTGCCAGCAGCTTACATGCAGGGGCGGGTAATTCACCCCTCCACTTT CASSLHAGAGNSPLHF
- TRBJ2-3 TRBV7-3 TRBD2 TGTGCCAGCAGCTCGACTAGCGGGGGCCTCCCTCGTACGCAGTATTTT CASSSTSGGLPRTQYF
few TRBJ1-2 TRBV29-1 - TGCAGCGGGAGGGGAGAATACTATGGCTACACCTTC CSGRGEYYGYTF
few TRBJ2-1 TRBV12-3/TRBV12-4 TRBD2 TGTGCCAGCAGGATTCTAGCGGGGGGCCGGGGTGAGCAGTTCTTC CASRILAGGRGEQFF
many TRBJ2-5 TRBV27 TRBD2 TGTGCCAGCAGTCCCCGCAGGGCGGGGGGAGAGACCCAGTACTTC CASSPRRAGGETQYF
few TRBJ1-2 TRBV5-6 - TGTGCCAGCAGCCGGACAGCCTATGGCTACACCTTC CASSRTAYGYTF
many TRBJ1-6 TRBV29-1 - TGCAGCGTTGCCGGGTCGAGGGGATCACCCCTCCACTTT CSVAGSRGSPLHF
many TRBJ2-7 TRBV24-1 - TGTGCCACCGGCACCTACGAGCAGTACTTC CATGTYEQYF
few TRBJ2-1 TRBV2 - TGTGCCAGCAGGGTACGAAATGAGCAGTTCTTC CASRVRNEQFF
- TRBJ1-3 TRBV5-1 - TGCGCCAGCAGCTTGGATTCCGCGGGAAACACCATATATTTT CASSLDSAGNTIYF
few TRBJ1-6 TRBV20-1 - TGCAGTGCTAGAGATTTCAGGCTTAATTCACCCCTCCACTTT CSARDFRLNSPLHF
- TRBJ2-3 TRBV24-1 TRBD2 TGTGCCACCAGTGATCCCAGCGGGGGGGCTACAGATACGCAGTATTTT CATSDPSGGATDTQYF
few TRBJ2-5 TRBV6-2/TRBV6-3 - TGTGCCAGCAGTCTCTGGGGGACCCAGTACTTC CASSLWGTQYF
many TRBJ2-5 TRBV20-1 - TGCAGTGCACGCAAACCCGGGGCTCGACAAGAGACCCAGTACTTC CSARKPGARQETQYF
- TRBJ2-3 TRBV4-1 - TGCGCCAGCAGCCAAGGCCTAGGGGGTCTCACAGATACGCAGTATTTT CASSQGLGGLTDTQYF
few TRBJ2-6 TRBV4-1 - TGCGCCAGCAGCCGACAGGACAGTCCCTCTGGGGCCAACGTCCTGACTTTC CASSRQDSPSGANVLTF
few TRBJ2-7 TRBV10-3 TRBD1 TGTGCCATCAGCCGGGACAGGAACTACGAGCAGTACTTC CAISRDRNYEQYF
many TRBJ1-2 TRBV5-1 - TGCGCCAGCAGCGGCGTCCCGGGTGGCTACACCTTC CASSGVPGGYTF
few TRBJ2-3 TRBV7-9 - TGTGCCAGCAGCCCCCGAGGGGCGGCCGGTACAGATACGCAGTATTTT CASSPRGAAGTDTQYF
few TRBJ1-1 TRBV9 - TGTGCCAGCAGTGTAACAGGGATGAACACTGAAGCTTTCTTT CASSVTGMNTEAFF
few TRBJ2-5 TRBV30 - TGTGCCTGGAGTGAGGAGTGGCAAGAGACCCAGTACTTC CAWSEEWQETQYF
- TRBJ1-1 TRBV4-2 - TGTGCCAGCAGCCAAGTGAGCAGGGCCGCTGAAGCTTTCTTT CASSQVSRAAEAFF
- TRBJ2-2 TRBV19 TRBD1 TGTGCCAGTAGTATAGATCCGGACAGGTCGAACACCGGGGAGCTGTTTTTT CASSIDPDRSNTGELFF
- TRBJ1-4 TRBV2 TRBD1 TGTGCCAGCAGAACTGGGACAGGGGAAAAACTGTTTTTT CASRTGTGEKLFF
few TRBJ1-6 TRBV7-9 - TGTGCGAGCGAAAGGGGCAGTGGATCACCCCTCCACTTT CASERGSGSPLHF
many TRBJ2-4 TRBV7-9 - TGTGCCAGCAGCCTGTCGGGAGACATTCAGTACTTC CASSLSGDIQYF
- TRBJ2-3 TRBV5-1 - TGCGCCAGCAGCTTGCACAGGGTGGATACGCAGTATTTT CASSLHRVDTQYF
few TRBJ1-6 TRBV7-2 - TGTGCCAGCAGCTCCCAGGTCCCGTGGTCACCCCTCCACTTT CASSSQVPWSPLHF
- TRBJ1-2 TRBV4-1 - TGCGCCAGCAGCCAAGTTCCAGGGCAGCACTATGGCTACACCTTC CASSQVPGQHYGYTF
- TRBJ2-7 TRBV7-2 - TGTGCCAGCAGCTATCAGGGATCGTACGAGCAGTACTTC CASSYQGSYEQYF
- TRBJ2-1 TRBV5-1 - TGCGCCAGCAGCTTGGCCCAGGGCGGTGAGCAGTTCTTC CASSLAQGGEQFF
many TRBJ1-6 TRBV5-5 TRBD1 TGTGCCAGCAGCTCGGACAGGTGGGATTCACCCCTCCACTTT CASSSDRWDSPLHF
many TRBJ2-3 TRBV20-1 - TGCAGTGCTAGCCAGGGGTGGGGATTAAGTACGCAGTATTTT CSASQGWGLSTQYF
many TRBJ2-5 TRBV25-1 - TGTGCCAGCAGTCGTATGGGGGCAGAGACCCAGTACTTC CASSRMGAETQYF
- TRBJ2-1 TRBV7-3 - TGTGCCAGCAGCTTAGGGTGGGCCTCTGAGCAGTTCTTC CASSLGWASEQFF